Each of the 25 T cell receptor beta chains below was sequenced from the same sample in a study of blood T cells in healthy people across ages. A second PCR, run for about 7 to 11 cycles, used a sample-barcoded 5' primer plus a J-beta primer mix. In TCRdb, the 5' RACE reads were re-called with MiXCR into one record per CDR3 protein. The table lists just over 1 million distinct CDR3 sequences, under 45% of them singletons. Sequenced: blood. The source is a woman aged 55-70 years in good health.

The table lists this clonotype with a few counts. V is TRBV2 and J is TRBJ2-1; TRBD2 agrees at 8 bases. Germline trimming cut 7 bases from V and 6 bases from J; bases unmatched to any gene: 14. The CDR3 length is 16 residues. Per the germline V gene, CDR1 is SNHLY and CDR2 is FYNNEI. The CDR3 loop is CASTLPGRAPVNEQFF. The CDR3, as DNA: TGTGCCAGCACCCTACCCGGGAGGGCCCCGGTCAATGAGCAGTTCTTC.

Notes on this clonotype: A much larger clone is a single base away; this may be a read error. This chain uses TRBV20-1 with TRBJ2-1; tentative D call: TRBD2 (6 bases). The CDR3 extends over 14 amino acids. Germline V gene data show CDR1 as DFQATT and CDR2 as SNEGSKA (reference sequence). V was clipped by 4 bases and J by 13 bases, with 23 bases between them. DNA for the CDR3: TGCAGTGCTAAAGGAGCGGGCAATCAAGAGACCCAGTTCTTC. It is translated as CSAKGAGNQETQFF.

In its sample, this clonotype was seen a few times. The CDR3 sequence is CASRPIPGGYTF. CDR3 nucleotides: TGTGCCAGCAGGCCTATACCAGGGGGCTACACCTTC. J is TRBJ1-2 and V is TRBV6-6; D is perhaps TRBD1 (5 bases). Germline V lookup: CDR1 MNHNY, CDR2 SVGAGI (reference sequence). This CDR3 is built from 12 residues. V was shortened by 6 bases and J by 8 bases, with 13 bases between the two germline ends.

For the CDR3, the DNA is TGTGCCAGCAGTTTTCACAGGGTTTCGGACCAAGAGACCCAGTACTTC. This encodes CASSFHRVSDQETQYF. The chain couples TRBV12-3 or TRBV12-4 to TRBJ2-5; the D gene is possibly TRBD1 (6 bases). CDR3 length: 16 residues. V was shortened by 3 bases and J by 0 bases, with 14 bases between the two germline ends.

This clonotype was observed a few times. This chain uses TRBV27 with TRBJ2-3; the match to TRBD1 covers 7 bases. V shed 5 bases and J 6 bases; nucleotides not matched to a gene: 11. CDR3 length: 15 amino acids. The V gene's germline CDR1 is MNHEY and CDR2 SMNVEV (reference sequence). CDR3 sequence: CASSPFDRVSDTQYF. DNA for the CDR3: TGTGCCAGCAGTCCATTTGACAGGGTTTCCGATACGCAGTATTTT.

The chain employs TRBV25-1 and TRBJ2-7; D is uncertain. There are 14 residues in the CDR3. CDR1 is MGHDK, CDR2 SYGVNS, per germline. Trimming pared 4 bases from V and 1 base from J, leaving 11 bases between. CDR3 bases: TGTGCCAGCAGTGCGGCGCCTCTATCCTACGAGCAGTACTTC. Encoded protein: CASSAAPLSYEQYF.

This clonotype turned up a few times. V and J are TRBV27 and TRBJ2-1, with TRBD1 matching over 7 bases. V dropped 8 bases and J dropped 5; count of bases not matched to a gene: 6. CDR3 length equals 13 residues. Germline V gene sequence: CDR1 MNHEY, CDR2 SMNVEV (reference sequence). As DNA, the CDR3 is TGTGCCAGCGGGGGACAGAATCACAATGAGCAGTTCTTC. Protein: CASGGQNHNEQFF.

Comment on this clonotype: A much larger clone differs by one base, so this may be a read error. The CDR3: CASSYPNYGYTF. CDR3 bases: TGTGCCAGCAGTTACCCGAACTATGGCTACACCTTC. The chain links TRBV6-6 to TRBJ1-2; no clear D gene. Looked up from germline, CDR1 is MNHNY and CDR2 is SVGAGI (reference sequence). V lost 2 bases, J lost 2 bases, and 3 bases lay in between. This CDR3 is built from 12 residues.

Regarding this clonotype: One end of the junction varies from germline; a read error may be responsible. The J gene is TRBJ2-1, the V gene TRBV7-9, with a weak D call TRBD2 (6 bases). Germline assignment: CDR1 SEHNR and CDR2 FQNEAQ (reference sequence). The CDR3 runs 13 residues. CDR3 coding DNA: TGTGCCAGCAGCCCCCGGGACTTGGGTCTATCGGTCTTC. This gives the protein CASSPRDLGLSVF.

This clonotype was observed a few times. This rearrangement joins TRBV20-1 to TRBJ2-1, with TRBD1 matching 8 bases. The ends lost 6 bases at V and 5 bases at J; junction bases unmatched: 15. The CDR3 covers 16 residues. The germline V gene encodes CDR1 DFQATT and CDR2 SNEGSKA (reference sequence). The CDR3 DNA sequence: TGCAGTGCCCCGCCTAATAGGGACAGGTGGCACAATGAGCAGTTCTTC. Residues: CSAPPNRDRWHNEQFF.

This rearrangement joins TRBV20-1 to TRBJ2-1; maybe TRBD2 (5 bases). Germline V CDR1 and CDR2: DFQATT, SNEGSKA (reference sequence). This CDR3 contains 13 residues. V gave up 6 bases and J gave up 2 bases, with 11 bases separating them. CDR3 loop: CSAGSSPYNEQFF. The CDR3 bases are TGCAGTGCGGGGAGTAGCCCCTACAATGAGCAGTTCTTC.

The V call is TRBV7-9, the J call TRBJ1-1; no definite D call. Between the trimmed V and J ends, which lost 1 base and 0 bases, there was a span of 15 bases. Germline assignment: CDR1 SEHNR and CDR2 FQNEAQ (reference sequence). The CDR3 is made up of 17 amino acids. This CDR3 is CASSLGAMGGLNTEAFF. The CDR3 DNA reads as TGTGCCAGCAGCTTAGGGGCGATGGGCGGACTGAACACTGAAGCTTTCTTT.

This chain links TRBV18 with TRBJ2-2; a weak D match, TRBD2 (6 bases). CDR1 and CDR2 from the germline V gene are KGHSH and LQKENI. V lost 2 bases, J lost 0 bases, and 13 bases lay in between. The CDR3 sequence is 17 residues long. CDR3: CASSPIVGLPNTGELFF. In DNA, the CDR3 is TGTGCCAGCTCACCAATAGTCGGACTACCGAACACCGGGGAGCTGTTTTTT.

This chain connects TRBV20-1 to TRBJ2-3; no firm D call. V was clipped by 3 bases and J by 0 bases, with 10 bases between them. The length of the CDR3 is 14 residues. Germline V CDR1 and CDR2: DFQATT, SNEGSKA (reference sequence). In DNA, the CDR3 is TGCAGTGCTAGTCCACCAGTAAGCACAGATACGCAGTATTTT. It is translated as CSASPPVSTDTQYF.

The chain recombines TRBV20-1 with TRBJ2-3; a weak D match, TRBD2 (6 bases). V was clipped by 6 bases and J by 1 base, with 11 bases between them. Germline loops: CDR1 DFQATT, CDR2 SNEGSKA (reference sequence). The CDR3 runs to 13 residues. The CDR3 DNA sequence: TGCAGTGCCAGACTAGGTGGCACAGATACGCAGTATTTT. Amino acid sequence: CSARLGGTDTQYF.

Here the CDR3 DNA reads TGCGCCAGCAGCCCCCACGGGACAGGCCTTAACGAGCAGTACTTC. Translated, it gives CASSPHGTGLNEQYF. The chain uses TRBV4-1 and TRBJ2-7; 8 nucleotides agree with TRBD1. The CDR3 totals 15 residues. With 4 bases clipped from V and 5 bases from J, the junction kept 10 bases outside the gene matches. Germline loops: CDR1 MGHRA, CDR2 YSYEKL.

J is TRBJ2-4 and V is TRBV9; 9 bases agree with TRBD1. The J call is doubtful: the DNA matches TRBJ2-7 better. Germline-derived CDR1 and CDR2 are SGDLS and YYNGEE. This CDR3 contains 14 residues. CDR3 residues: CASSVGDRVNEQYF. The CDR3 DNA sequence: TGTGCCAGCAGCGTAGGGGACAGGGTTAACGAGCAGTACTTC.

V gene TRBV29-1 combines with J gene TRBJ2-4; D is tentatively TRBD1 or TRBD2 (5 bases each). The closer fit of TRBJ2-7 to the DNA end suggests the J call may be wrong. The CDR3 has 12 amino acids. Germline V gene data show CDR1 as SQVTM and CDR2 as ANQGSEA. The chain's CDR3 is CSVAGTRNEQYF. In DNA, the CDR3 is TGCAGCGTTGCCGGGACGCGGAACGAGCAGTACTTC.

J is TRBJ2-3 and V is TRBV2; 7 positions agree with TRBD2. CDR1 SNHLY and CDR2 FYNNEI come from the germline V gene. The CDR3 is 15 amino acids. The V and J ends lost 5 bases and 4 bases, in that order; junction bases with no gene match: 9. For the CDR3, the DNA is TGTGCCAGCAGTACCCTGCGGGAGATATCAGATACGCAGTATTTT. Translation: CASSTLREISDTQYF.

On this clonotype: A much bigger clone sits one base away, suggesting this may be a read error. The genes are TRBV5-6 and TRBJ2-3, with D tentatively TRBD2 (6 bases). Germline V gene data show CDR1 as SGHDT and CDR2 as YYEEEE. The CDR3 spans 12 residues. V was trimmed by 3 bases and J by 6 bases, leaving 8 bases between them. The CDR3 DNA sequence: TGTGCCAGCAGCTGGGCGGGGGATACGCAGTATTTT. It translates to CASSWAGDTQYF.

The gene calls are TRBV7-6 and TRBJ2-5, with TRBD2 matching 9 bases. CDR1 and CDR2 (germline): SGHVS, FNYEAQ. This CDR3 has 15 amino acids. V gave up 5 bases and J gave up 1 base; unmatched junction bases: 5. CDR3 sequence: CASSQSGGTQETQYF. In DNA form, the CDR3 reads TGTGCCAGCAGCCAGAGCGGGGGGACCCAAGAGACCCAGTACTTC.

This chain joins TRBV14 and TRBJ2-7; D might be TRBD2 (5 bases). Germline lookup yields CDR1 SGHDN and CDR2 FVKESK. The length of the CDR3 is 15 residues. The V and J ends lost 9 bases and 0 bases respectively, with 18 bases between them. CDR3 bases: TGTGCCAGTTCTACAGATTTGGGGAGCTCCTACGAGCAGTACTTC. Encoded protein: CASSTDLGSSYEQYF. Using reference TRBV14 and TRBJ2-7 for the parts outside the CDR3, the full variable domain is EAGVTQFPSHSVIEKGQTVTLRCDPISGHDNLYWYRRVMGKEIKFLLHFVKESKQDESGMPNNRFLAERTGGTYSTLKVQPAELEDSGVYFCASSTDLGSSYEQYFGPGTRLTVT.

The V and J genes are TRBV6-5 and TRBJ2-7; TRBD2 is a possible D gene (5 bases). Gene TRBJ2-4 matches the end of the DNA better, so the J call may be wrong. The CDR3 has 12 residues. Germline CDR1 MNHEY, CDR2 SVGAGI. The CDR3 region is CASTATGNIQYF. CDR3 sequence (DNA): TGTGCCAGCACCGCCACGGGGAACATTCAGTACTTC.

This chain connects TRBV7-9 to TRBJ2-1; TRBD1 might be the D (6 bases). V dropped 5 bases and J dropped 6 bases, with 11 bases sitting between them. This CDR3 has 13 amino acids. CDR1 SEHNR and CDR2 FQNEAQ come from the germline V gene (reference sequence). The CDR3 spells CASSRDTTNEQFF. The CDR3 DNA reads TGTGCCAGCAGCCGGGACACGACCAATGAGCAGTTCTTC.

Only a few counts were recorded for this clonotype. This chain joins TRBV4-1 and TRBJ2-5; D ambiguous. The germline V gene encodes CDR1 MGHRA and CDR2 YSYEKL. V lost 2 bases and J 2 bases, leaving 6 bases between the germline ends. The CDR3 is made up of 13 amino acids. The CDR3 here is CASSQFLQETQYF. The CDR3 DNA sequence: TGCGCCAGCAGCCAATTTTTACAAGAGACCCAGTACTTC.